This T cell receptor beta chain emerged from a study of cytomegalovirus exposure and HLA in healthy donors. The CDR3 consists of 13 residues. Germline V gene lookup returns CDR1 SGHRS and CDR2 YFSETQ. V lost 0 bases and J lost 11, with 14 bases in between. Primers: 60 Vbeta forward and 13 Jbeta reverse. Here immunoSEQ multiplex PCR was the method, and the copy in TCRdb shows in-frame clones only, minus some. The sample lists 150,000 to 200,000 clones, nearly 80% occurring once. The gene calls are TRBV5-1 and TRBJ1-1, with D uncertain. The sample taken for sequencing was PBMCs. The sequence derives from a woman between 50 and 59 years old in good health and CMV-seropositive. DNA of the CDR3: TGCGCCAGCAGCTTGGCCTCGCTTTCCGGGGCTTTCTTT. Translated, it gives CASSLASLSGAFF.